Included here is one TCR beta chain sequence, with context. Its antigen remains unidentified. The CDR3 runs to 15 residues. Germline CDR1 reads SGHTA; CDR2 reads FQGNSA. The V gene end was trimmed by 5 bases and the J gene end by 1 base; junction bases not matched to a gene: 3. Sequenced by immunoSEQ multiplex PCR; TCRdb stores in-frame clones only, minus some. The sample holds roughly 34,000 clones, about 86% seen once. These data come from a study of a mutant IDH1 vaccine in newly diagnosed glioma. Described time point: week 47, end of study. The investigators gave 300 ug of mutant IDH1 20-mer peptide in each vaccine dose, together with topical imiquimod. The patients received vaccinations eight times, in weeks 1, 3, 5, 7, 11, 15, 19 and 23.

The V and J genes are TRBV7-2 and TRBJ1-5; TRBD1 matches 9 bases. The TCR sequence derives from a woman in her 30s with glioma. This specimen consisted of PBMCs, obtained from a glioma patient whose treatment included an IDH1 peptide vaccine. In nucleotides, the CDR3 is TGTGCCAGCAGCCCACAGGGGGCCAGCAATCAGCCCCAGCATTTT. It encodes CASSPQGASNQPQHF.